The rows below give T cell receptor beta chains drawn from one sample of a study of cytomegalovirus exposure and HLA in healthy donors. TCRdb's copy holds only in-frame clones and misses some; the assay was immunoSEQ multiplex PCR. The repertoire table contains roughly 50,000 clones. The sequencing input was PBMCs. These receptors were obtained from a female donor in good health and CMV-seronegative. Both conserved end residues are part of each CDR3. The D gene is left open where the match is weak.

j_gene,d_gene,v_gene,CDR3aa,CDR3nt
TRBJ2-5,-,TRBV5-1,CASSTGTLTETQYF,TGCGCCAGCAGCACCGGGACTCTAACGGAGACCCAGTACTTC
TRBJ2-7,-,TRBV13,CASSLQGRGYEQYF,TGTGCCAGCAGCCTGCAGGGAAGGGGGTACGAGCAGTACTTC
TRBJ1-1,-,TRBV11-3,CASSLPSIASAEAFF,TGTGCCAGCAGCCTCCCCTCGATCGCTAGCGCTGAAGCTTTCTTT
TRBJ2-5,-,TRBV7-9,CASRPSPRGNPSETQYF,TGTGCCAGCAGACCAAGCCCTAGGGGAAACCCTTCGGAGACCCAGTACTTC
TRBJ2-7,TRBD1,TRBV4-1,CASSQVYGQGHEQYF,TGCGCCAGCAGCCAAGTATACGGACAGGGCCACGAGCAGTACTTC
TRBJ1-2,-,TRBV4-3,CASSQDVAGLPNYGYTF,TGCGCCAGCAGCCAAGATGTGGCGGGGTTGCCTAACTATGGCTACACCTTC
TRBJ2-7,-,TRBV10-2,CASSADSSYEQYF,TGCGCCAGCAGTGCGGACTCGTCCTACGAGCAGTACTTC
TRBJ1-4,TRBD1,TRBV25-1,CASSDNFGTGDEKLFF,TGTGCCAGCAGTGATAATTTCGGGACAGGAGATGAAAAACTGTTTTTT
TRBJ1-1,-,TRBV5-1,CASSLDRVNTEAFF,TGCGCCAGCAGCTTGGACAGGGTGAACACTGAAGCTTTCTTT
TRBJ1-4,-,TRBV6-5,CASKEIGANEKLFF,TGTGCCAGCAAGGAAATAGGAGCTAATGAAAAACTGTTTTTT
TRBJ1-4,-,TRBV7-9,CASSFGGEKLFF,TGTGCCAGCAGCTTTGGCGGTGAAAAACTGTTTTTT
TRBJ2-3,-,TRBV18,CASSVGTSEPSTDTQYF,TGTGCCAGCTCAGTTGGGACATCTGAACCTAGCACAGATACGCAGTATTTT
TRBJ1-1,-,TRBV19,CASSMVQVNTEAFF,TGTGCCAGTAGTATGGTACAGGTGAACACTGAAGCTTTCTTT
TRBJ2-7,TRBD1,TRBV5-1,CASSWRQGSYEQYF,TGCGCCAGCAGCTGGAGACAGGGTTCCTACGAGCAGTACTTC
TRBJ1-1,-,TRBV5-4,CASSLRGNTEAFF,TGTGCCAGCAGCTTGCGGGGGAACACTGAAGCTTTCTTT